The clone carrying this T cell receptor (beta chain) was recorded many times. Its matching antigen is unknown. The lymph nodes were axillary draining lymph nodes from breast cancer patients. This entry is derived from a study of breast tumors, draining lymph nodes, adjacent tissues. General observations from the study: Data fit most tumor T cells coming from lymph node, expanding in tumor. The lymph node origin of tumor T cells was framed as consistent with a hypothesis, not demonstrated. Tumor repertoires ranked between lymph nodes and nontumor tissue in diversity, with V and J gene preferences.

TCRdb reprocessed the multiplex PCR reads via MiXCR and lists one record per CDR3 protein. In the table there are about 230,000 distinct CDR3 sequences, about 30% of which are singletons. CDR3 length equals 16 residues. Germline V gene lookup returns CDR1 SGHAT and CDR2 FQNNGV. Trimming pared 1 base from V and 5 bases from J, leaving 16 bases between. Sequencing was performed on axillary lymph node tissue. The chain links TRBV11-2 to TRBJ2-3, with D maybe TRBD2 (6 bases). The TCR was taken from a female donor with breast cancer. Some clones in this sample may be carry-over from other donors' samples. The CDR3 loop reads CASSLGGRRRLDTQYF. CDR3 coding DNA: TGTGCCAGCAGCTTAGGAGGGAGGAGGCGTCTAGATACGCAGTATTTT.